What follows is one T cell receptor (beta chain) and its context. Its antigen is undetermined. V was trimmed by 2 bases and J by 4 bases, leaving 12 bases between them. Germline V lookup: CDR1 SGHAT, CDR2 FQNNGV. The CDR3 is 16 residues long. CD45RO-negative, CCR7-positively selected cells formed the naive CD8 fraction, excluding terminally differentiated effector memory CD45RA+ cells. Assay used: immunoSEQ multiplex PCR; TCRdb lists only in-frame clones, some missing. The sample lists around 600,000 clones, 95% to 98% occurring once. The data were taken from a study of shared clonotypes between healthy human individuals. Overall study: CD4 naive and CD4 memory each took three plates per donor, while CD8 naive took two and CD8 memory one.

General study results and limits: Clonotypes which were not shared had lower generation probabilities than clonotypes that all four donors shared.

Specimen: naive CD8+ T cells sorted from blood. The receptor comes from a man in his thirties or forties in good health. J is TRBJ2-6 and V is TRBV11-2, with D possibly TRBD1 on 5 matching bases. The CDR3 here is CASSLSADTGANVLTF. CDR3 DNA: TGTGCCAGCAGCTTAAGTGCGGACACCGGGGCCAACGTCCTGACTTTC.